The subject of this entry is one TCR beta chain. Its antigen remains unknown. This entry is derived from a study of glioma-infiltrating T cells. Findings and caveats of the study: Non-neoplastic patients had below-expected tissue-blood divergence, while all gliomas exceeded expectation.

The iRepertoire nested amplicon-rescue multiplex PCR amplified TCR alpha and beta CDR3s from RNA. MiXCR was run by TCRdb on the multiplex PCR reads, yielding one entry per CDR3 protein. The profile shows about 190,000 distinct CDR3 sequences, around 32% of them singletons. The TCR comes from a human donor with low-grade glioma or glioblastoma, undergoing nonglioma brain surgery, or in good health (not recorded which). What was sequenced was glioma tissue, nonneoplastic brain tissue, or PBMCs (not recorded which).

The CDR3 sequence is CASSIVQGGPGYTF. The CDR3 DNA reads TGTGCCAGTAGTATCGTCCAGGGCGGGCCTGGCTACACCTTC. This chain joins TRBV19 and TRBJ1-2, with TRBD1 as a possible D gene (5 bases). V shed 3 bases and J shed 7 bases, with 15 bases lying between them. There are 14 residues in the CDR3. From germline, CDR1 is LNHDA and CDR2 SQIVND (reference sequence). The full variable domain, its missing parts supplied by reference TRBV19 and TRBJ1-2, is DGGITQSPKYLFRKEGQNVTLSCEQNLNHDAMYWYRQDPGQGLRLIYYSQIVNDFQKGDIAEGYSVSREKKESFPLTVTSAQKNPTAFYLCASSIVQGGPGYTFGSGTRLTVV.